The 5 T cell receptor beta chains given below trace back to one sample, sequenced in a study of T cells in narcolepsy. Clones were sequenced by immunoSEQ multiplex PCR, and TCRdb holds only the in-frame ones, with some missing. The table shows 23,000 or so clones, with almost 85% occurring only once. The sample comprised CD45RA- memory CD4+ T cells from PBMCs. These receptors all come from a human donor with narcolepsy.

The chain links TRBV7-9 to TRBJ2-1; TRBD2 agrees at 9 bases. J gave up 8 bases and V 2 bases, and 13 bases lay outside the gene matches. CDR1 and CDR2 from the germline V gene are SEHNR and FQNEAQ (reference sequence). CDR3 length: 17 residues. The CDR3 spells CASSLRTGGRALDEQFF. The DNA of the CDR3 is TGTGCCAGCAGCTTACGGACGGGCGGGAGGGCCCTGGATGAGCAGTTCTTC.

This rearrangement joins TRBV20-1 to TRBJ2-1; D uncertain. The CDR3 has 11 residues. V lost 5 bases to trimming and J lost 4 bases, with 6 bases between them. CDR1 and CDR2 from the germline V gene are DFQATT and SNEGSKA (reference sequence). CDR3 nucleotides: TGCAGTGCTCAGTCTTACAATGAGCAGTTCTTC. This sequence encodes CSAQSYNEQFF.

The chain recombines TRBV4-1 with TRBJ2-7, with unresolved D. Germline V gives CDR1 MGHRA, CDR2 YSYEKL. Trimming removed 0 bases at V and 2 bases at J, with 8 bases between. CDR3 length equals 14 residues. DNA for the CDR3: TGCGCCAGCAGCCAAGAGGCAGATCCCTACGAGCAGTACTTC. It codes for CASSQEADPYEQYF.

The rearrangement links TRBV5-1 to TRBJ2-7; the D gene is possibly TRBD1 (5 bases). This CDR3 region has 16 residues. The germline V and J ends were trimmed by 1 base and 5 bases, with 19 bases remaining between them. Germline V gives CDR1 SGHRS, CDR2 YFSETQ. In nucleotides, the CDR3 is TGCGCCAGCAGCTTGAATGGGGCAGGGTGGGATCACGAGCAGTACTTC. It specifies CASSLNGAGWDHEQYF.

This clone turned up a few times. The rearrangement links TRBV6-1 to TRBJ1-3; D is possibly TRBD1 (6 bases). The CDR3 has 15 amino acids. CDR1 is MNHNS and CDR2 is SASEGT in the germline V gene. Trimming cost V 6 bases and J 0 bases, with 12 bases left between them. The CDR3, as DNA: TGTGCCAGCAGGGGACATCTCAACTCTGGAAACACCATATATTTT. Translating gives CASRGHLNSGNTIYF.